This entry features one T cell receptor beta chain sequence. The germline V gene has CDR1 LGHNA and CDR2 YNFKEQ. There are 16 residues in the CDR3. The V segment lost 0 bases and the J segment 8 bases; nucleotides outside the gene matches: 6. This table comes from immunoSEQ multiplex PCR, and its TCRdb copy is limited to in-frame clones, with some not included. The profile covers around 100,000 clones, with roughly 80% appearing a single time and roughly 4.4% taken by the ten largest. The data are from a study of blood T cell repertoires in COVID-19. Study-level information: COVID-19 samples, acute and convalescent, were from the United States, Italy and Spain. T cells, B-cell-depleted T cells, or PBMCs provided the cDNA or gDNA that served as material.

The chain uses TRBV4-2 and TRBJ2-1; TRBD2 aligns across 11 bases. This sequence was found in a human donor in a cohort sampled during active COVID-19. Sequences were obtained from peripheral blood. CDR3 nucleotide sequence: TGTGCCAGCAGCCAAGATTTGACTAGCGGGGCTCATGAGCAGTTCTTC. Amino acids: CASSQDLTSGAHEQFF.